These 21 T cell receptor beta chains were sequenced from one sample in a study of vaccination effects on CD4 cells after COVID-19. Profiling relied on immunoSEQ multiplex PCR, and the TCRdb table lists in-frame clones only, not all of them. The profile shows some 20,000 clones, about 71% of them singletons. No antigens are known for them. Antigen-specific CD4+ T cells were expanded (with viral peptide pools) by the ViraFEST assay ahead of sequencing. Subsequent to a culture period of about ten days, CD4+ T cells were isolated. This material consisted of CD4+ T cells from PBMCs cultured with HCoV-229E spike peptides, taken before COVID-19 vaccination. These receptors all stem from a human donor who received a COVID-19 vaccine.

The chain carries TRBV10-2 and TRBJ2-1; 11 bases map to TRBD1. J lost 1 base, V lost 6 bases, and 2 bases had no gene match. The germline gives CDR1 WSHSY, CDR2 SAAADI. The CDR3 consists of 15 residues. The CDR3 DNA reads TGCGCCAGCAGCGGGACAGGGGGTTCCTACAATGAGCAGTTCTTC. This translates into CASSGTGGSYNEQFF.

This clone showed up just a few times. The chain couples TRBV6-1 to TRBJ1-1; D ambiguous. The CDR3 consists of 15 residues. The germline V and J ends were trimmed by 2 bases and 0 bases, with 10 bases remaining between them. Germline V lookup: CDR1 MNHNS, CDR2 SASEGT. The CDR3 loop is CASSEYQTLNTEAFF. The DNA for the CDR3 is TGTGCCAGCAGTGAATATCAGACCTTGAACACTGAAGCTTTCTTT.

This clone was counted only a few times. At one of its ends the junction is not consistent with the germline gene, which may arise from a read error. The chain recombines TRBV10-2 with TRBJ2-7, with D possibly being TRBD1 or TRBD2 (6 bases each). Germline CDR1 and CDR2: WSHSY and SAAADI. The length of the CDR3 is 14 residues. The CDR3 here is CASNEGGSFYEQYF. CDR3 coding DNA: TGCGCCAGCAATGAGGGGGGCTCCTTCTACGAGCAGTACTTC.

V is TRBV11-3 and J is TRBJ2-5; 8 bases agree with TRBD1. The CDR3 extends over 14 amino acids. Germline lookup yields CDR1 SGHNT and CDR2 YENEEA. V dropped 3 bases and J dropped 4; count of bases not matched to a gene: 4. CDR3 sequence: CASSLNQGAETQYF. DNA for the CDR3: TGTGCCAGCAGCTTGAACCAGGGGGCAGAGACCCAGTACTTC.

This chain uses TRBV18 with TRBJ2-2; either TRBD1 or TRBD2 may supply D (5 bases each). CDR3 length: 15 amino acids. With 6 bases removed from V and 0 bases from J, the gap between germline ends came to 11 bases. The V gene's germline CDR1 is KGHSH and CDR2 LQKENI. CDR3 sequence reads: CASSSRDANTGELFF. The CDR3 DNA reads as TGTGCCAGCTCGTCCCGGGACGCGAACACCGGGGAGCTGTTTTTT.

The gene calls are TRBV4-1 and TRBJ1-2; 10 bases align to TRBD1. Per germline, CDR1 MGHRA and CDR2 YSYEKL. This CDR3 comprises 16 residues. Trimming removed 4 bases from V and 4 bases from J; junction bases left unmatched: 9. The CDR3, as DNA: TGCGCCAGCAGCCGAGAGGACCGGGACAGGGGCTATGGCTACACCTTC. Translated: CASSREDRDRGYGYTF.

V usage is TRBV9 and J usage is TRBJ2-7; 10 bases fit TRBD2. The germline gives CDR1 SGDLS, CDR2 YYNGEE. V lost 2 bases, J lost 6 bases, and 8 bases stayed unmatched. The CDR3 consists of 15 residues. CDR3 coding DNA: TGTGCCAGCAGCGTCGGTAGCGGGGGGTTGGGCGAGCAGTACTTC. Its protein is CASSVGSGGLGEQYF. Full variable domain (remainder filled in from reference TRBV9 and TRBJ2-7): DSGVTQTPKHLITATGQRVTLRCSPRSGDLSVYWYQQSLDQGLQFLIQYYNGEERAKGNILERFSAQQFPDLHSELNLSSLELGDSALYFCASSVGSGGLGEQYFGPGTRLTVT.

The chain combines TRBV3-1 (or the pseudogene TRBV3-2) with TRBJ1-4; D is uncertain. The CDR3 has 16 residues. Germline values: CDR1 LGHDT, CDR2 YNNKEL (reference sequence). V gave up 1 base and J gave up 8 bases, with 17 bases separating them. The CDR3 nucleotides are TGTGCCAGCAGCCAAGGAGCGACGAATAGCAACGAAAAACTGTTTTTT. Encoded protein: CASSQGATNSNEKLFF.

The chain has TRBV6-5 and TRBJ1-5; D gene unclear. The CDR3 length is 13 residues. V was trimmed by 9 bases and J by 9 bases, leaving 18 bases between them. CDR1 is MNHEY and CDR2 is SVGAGI in the germline V gene. For the CDR3, the DNA is TGTGCCAGAGAAGGGCGCAGGCAGAGGCCCCAGCATTTT. Its protein is CAREGRRQRPQHF.

This chain links TRBV5-5 with TRBJ1-4; D not certain. Germline V gene sequence: CDR1 SGHKS, CDR2 YYEKEE (reference sequence). The ends were cut back, 4 bases at V and 6 bases at J, with 16 bases in the middle. The CDR3 is made up of 15 amino acids. CDR3 in amino acids: CASSPSAVVYEKLFF. The CDR3 DNA reads TGTGCCAGCAGCCCTTCGGCCGTCGTTTATGAAAAACTGTTTTTT.

The chain recombines TRBV10-1 with TRBJ2-7, with TRBD1 matching 7 bases. Trimming took 4 bases from V and 2 from J; bases not matched to a gene: 11. This CDR3 spans 16 amino acids. Germline V gene lookup returns CDR1 WNHNN and CDR2 SYGVQD (reference sequence). DNA of the CDR3: TGCGCCAGCAGTGCAACCCGACAGGGTGGGACCTACGAGCAGTACTTC. As protein: CASSATRQGGTYEQYF.

The chain has TRBV5-6 and TRBJ2-2, with TRBD2 matching over 9 bases. Trimming at V came to 4 bases and at J to 4 bases, leaving 8 bases not matched to a gene. Germline CDR1 reads SGHDT; CDR2 reads YYEEEE. This CDR3 is built from 16 residues. The CDR3 here is CASSPGSGSITGELFF. Written as DNA, the CDR3 is TGTGCCAGCAGCCCGGGTAGCGGGAGTATCACCGGGGAGCTGTTTTTT.

The V and J genes are TRBV2 and TRBJ2-5; D not certain. The CDR3 is 13 amino acids. Trimming stripped 8 bases from V and 2 bases from J, with 12 bases between. Germline CDR1 and CDR2: SNHLY and FYNNEI. This CDR3 is CASLRSRQETQYF. The CDR3 DNA reads TGTGCCAGCCTTCGGAGCAGACAAGAGACCCAGTACTTC.

This rearrangement joins TRBV6-6 to TRBJ2-7, with TRBD1 matching over 10 bases. Germline assignment: CDR1 MNHNY and CDR2 SVGAGI (reference sequence). This CDR3 spans 16 amino acids. J was trimmed by 2 bases and V by 2 bases; bases with no gene match: 6. The DNA of the CDR3 is TGTGCCAGCAGTTACGGGACAGGGGCTTCTACCTACGAGCAGTACTTC. Its protein product is CASSYGTGASTYEQYF.

This clone was picked up a small number of times. The chain has TRBV6-5 and TRBJ2-7, with TRBD1 as a possible D gene (5 bases). The length of the CDR3 is 14 residues. The germline V and J ends were trimmed by 0 bases and 3 bases, with 9 bases remaining between them. Germline V gives CDR1 MNHEY, CDR2 SVGAGI. CDR3 coding DNA: TGTGCCAGCAGTTACTCTGGACAAAGCTACGAGCAGTACTTC. It codes for CASSYSGQSYEQYF.

This clone was counted only a few times. The chain carries TRBV25-1 and TRBJ2-7; D might be TRBD1 (6 bases). V was trimmed by 2 bases and J by 2 bases, leaving 10 bases between them. The CDR3 is made up of 14 amino acids. Germline CDR1 is MGHDK and CDR2 is SYGVNS. The CDR3 spells CASSEMDRPYEQYF. In nucleotides, the CDR3 is TGTGCCAGCAGTGAAATGGACAGACCCTACGAGCAGTACTTC.

The chain couples TRBV9 to TRBJ2-7; 8 positions match TRBD2. The germline CDR1 and CDR2 sequences are SGDLS and YYNGEE. The CDR3 covers 16 residues. The V gene end was trimmed by 1 base and the J gene end by 4 bases; junction bases not matched to a gene: 10. The CDR3 is CASSVSSGRKAYEQYF. CDR3 DNA sequence: TGTGCCAGCAGCGTATCAAGCGGGAGAAAGGCTTACGAGCAGTACTTC.

The chain links TRBV24-1 to TRBJ2-6; 11 bases line up with TRBD1. The germline CDR1 and CDR2 sequences are KGHDR and SFDVKD. V gave up 5 bases and J gave up 0 bases; unmatched junction bases: 2. CDR3 length equals 17 residues. DNA for the CDR3: TGTGCCACCAGTGGGGACAGGGGGAGCTCTGGGGCCAACGTCCTGACTTTC. It encodes CATSGDRGSSGANVLTF.

V gene TRBV5-1 combines with J gene TRBJ2-7, with TRBD1 matching 8 bases. CDR3 length equals 14 residues. Germline CDR1 and CDR2: SGHRS and YFSETQ. Trimming removed 4 bases from V and 5 bases from J; junction bases left unmatched: 8. The chain's CDR3 is CASSQRTGINEQYF. CDR3 bases: TGCGCCAGCAGCCAACGGACAGGGATTAACGAGCAGTACTTC.

V gene TRBV15 combines with J gene TRBJ1-2, with D possibly being TRBD1 (6 bases). CDR1 is LNHNV and CDR2 is YYDKDF in the germline V gene (reference sequence). Trimming removed 5 bases at V and 3 bases at J, with 13 bases between. This CDR3 is built from 14 residues. The CDR3 nucleotides read TGTGCCACCAGCCTGTGGGGGGCGGACTATGGCTACACCTTC. Amino acid sequence: CATSLWGADYGYTF.

This clone was recorded once. DNA of the CDR3: TGTGCCAGCTCACCCGGACGGACAGGACCAGATACGCAGTATTTT. Its translation: CASSPGRTGPDTQYF. The rearrangement joins TRBV18 to TRBJ2-3; 7 bases align to TRBD1. J gave up 4 bases and V 3 bases, and 7 bases lay outside the gene matches. CDR3 length equals 15 residues. Germline CDR1 KGHSH, CDR2 LQKENI.